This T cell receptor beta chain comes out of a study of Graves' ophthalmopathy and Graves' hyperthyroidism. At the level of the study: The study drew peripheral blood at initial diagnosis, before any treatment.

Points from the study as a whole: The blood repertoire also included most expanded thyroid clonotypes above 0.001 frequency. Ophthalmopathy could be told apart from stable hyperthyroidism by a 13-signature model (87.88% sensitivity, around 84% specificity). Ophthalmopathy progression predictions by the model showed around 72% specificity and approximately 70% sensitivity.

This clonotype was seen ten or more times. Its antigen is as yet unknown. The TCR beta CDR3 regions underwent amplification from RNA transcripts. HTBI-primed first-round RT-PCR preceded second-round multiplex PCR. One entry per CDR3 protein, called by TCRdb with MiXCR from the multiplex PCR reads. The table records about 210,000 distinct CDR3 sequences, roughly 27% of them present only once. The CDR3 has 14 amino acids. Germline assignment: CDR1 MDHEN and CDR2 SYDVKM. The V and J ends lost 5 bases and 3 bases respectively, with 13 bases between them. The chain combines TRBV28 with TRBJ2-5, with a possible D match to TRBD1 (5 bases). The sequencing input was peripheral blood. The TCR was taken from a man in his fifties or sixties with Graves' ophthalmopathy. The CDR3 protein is CASSHQGREETQYF. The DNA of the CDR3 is TGTGCCAGCAGTCATCAGGGTAGGGAAGAGACCCAGTACTTC.